The clone carrying this TCR beta chain was picked up a small number of times. Its antigen is unknown. RNA transcripts served as the template for amplifying TCR beta CDR3 regions. The HTBI primer set was used in a first-round RT-PCR of the TCR CDR3. TCRdb processed the multiplex PCR reads anew with MiXCR; each CDR3 protein has one entry. The profile covers about 640,000 distinct CDR3 sequences, with less than 45% appearing a single time and less than 8.5% taken by the ten largest. The data belong to a study of T cells in Graves' hyperthyroidism and ophthalmopathy. Points from the study as a whole: Within blood appeared most thyroid clonotypes that had expanded above 0.001.

After removal of 1 base from V and 8 bases from J, the junction contained 11 bases not matched to a gene. Germline V CDR1 and CDR2: SGHAT, FQNNGV. The CDR3 totals 16 residues. The sequencing sample was made of peripheral blood or thyroid tissue (not recorded which). The TCR comes from an adult man with Graves' disease, either hyperthyroidism or ophthalmopathy (not recorded which). The V and J genes are TRBV11-2 and TRBJ1-2; 9 nucleotides line up with TRBD1. CDR3 DNA: TGTGCCAGCAGCTTAGCCGATACAGGGGGCGCAAGGGGCTACACCTTC. Translated, it gives CASSLADTGGARGYTF.